These T cell receptor beta chains were read from a single sample in a study of Ad26.COV2.S vaccination and SARS-CoV-2 variants. Only in-frame clones appear in the TCRdb table, and some are missing; sequencing was by immunoSEQ multiplex PCR. Here the sample spans 400,000 to 450,000 clones, less than 95% being singletons. The sequencing here drew on peripheral blood, taken in a trial of Ad26.COV2.S vaccine versus placebo. The receptor set was obtained from a person aged 18-65 years who received the Ad26.COV2.S COVID-19 vaccine or a placebo. The CDR3 runs from the conserved cysteine through the conserved F or W. D genes are given only for firm matches. The size field is filled for only some rows; it gives once, few, many or a size class.

clone_size,v_call,j_call,d_call,cdr3_nt,cdr3_aa
NA,TRBV18,TRBJ2-7,TRBD1,TGTGCCAGCTCAGAGGTGCGGGGACAGGGTTCCCCTTTCTACGAGCAGTACTTC,CASSEVRGQGSPFYEQYF
NA,TRBV19,TRBJ2-6,NA,TGTGCCAGTAGCGGGGACCGTGGGGCCAACGTCCTGACTTTC,CASSGDRGANVLTF
NA,TRBV6-5,TRBJ2-7,NA,TGTGCCAGCAGTCACTCCGACCTCGACTACGAGCAGTACTTC,CASSHSDLDYEQYF
NA,TRBV23-1,TRBJ2-5,NA,TGCGCCAGCAGTCAAACAGGCGAACCCCTGCTGGAGACCCAGTACTTC,CASSQTGEPLLETQYF
NA,TRBV6-2/TRBV6-3,TRBJ2-5,TRBD2,TGTGCCAGCAGTCAGCGGCGGGAGGGTCAGACCCAGTACTTC,CASSQRREGQTQYF
NA,TRBV28,TRBJ1-1,NA,TGTGCCAGCAGTTTAATGGAGGAGAACACTGAAGCTTTCTTT,CASSLMEENTEAFF
NA,TRBV20-1,TRBJ2-5,NA,TGCAGTGCCGTGGGCGAGACCCAGTACTTC,CSAVGETQYF
NA,TRBV15,TRBJ1-4,NA,TGTGCCACCAGCTTCGGAAGGGGCGGGCCACTGTTTTTT,CATSFGRGGPLFF
NA,TRBV5-1,TRBJ2-7,NA,TGCGCCAGCAGCTTGAGGGGGACTAACTCGCACGAGCAGTACTTC,CASSLRGTNSHEQYF
NA,TRBV5-1,TRBJ2-1,NA,TGCGCCAGCAGCTTGAGGTTCGCGTTGGATGAGCAGTTCTTC,CASSLRFALDEQFF
NA,TRBV24-1,TRBJ2-2,TRBD2,TGTGCCACCAGTGACCGAGCGGGAGAGATCGCCGGGGAGCTGTTTTTT,CATSDRAGEIAGELFF
NA,TRBV9,TRBJ2-1,NA,TGTGCCAGCAGCGTACGCCACTATGCGGATGAGCAGTTCTTC,CASSVRHYADEQFF
NA,TRBV7-9,TRBJ2-1,TRBD1,TGTGCCAGCAGTCCAGCCGGGACAGGCCTCAATGAGCAGTTCTTC,CASSPAGTGLNEQFF
NA,TRBV11-2,TRBJ2-2,NA,TGTGCCAGCAGCTTAGGGGGTCACAGCTATTACACCGGGGAGCTGTTTTTT,CASSLGGHSYYTGELFF
NA,TRBV5-8,TRBJ1-2,TRBD1,TGTGCCAGCAGCTTGGTGGCAGGGGGCGCCTGGGAAGGCTACACCTTC,CASSLVAGGAWEGYTF
NA,TRBV12-3/TRBV12-4,TRBJ2-7,TRBD2,TGTGCCACCTCGCCGGGACTAGCCTACGAGCAGTACTTC,CATSPGLAYEQYF
NA,TRBV7-3,TRBJ2-1,NA,TGTGCCAGCAGCCCGCGAGGGGGGAGATTTAATGAGCAGTTCTTC,CASSPRGGRFNEQFF
NA,TRBV9,TRBJ2-3,NA,TGTGCCAGCAGCGTATATCCCAGCGGGAGCACAGATACGCAGTATTTT,CASSVYPSGSTDTQYF
NA,TRBV27,TRBJ2-3,TRBD2,TGTGCCAGCAGTTTTACTAGCGGATTCACAGATACGCAGTATTTT,CASSFTSGFTDTQYF
NA,TRBV13,TRBJ2-2,NA,TGTGCCAGCAGCCCCCGGGGGGCCAGAAACACCGGGGAGCTGTTTTTT,CASSPRGARNTGELFF
NA,TRBV11-1,TRBJ2-7,NA,TGTGCCAGCAGCTCCCTAGGAGCGGACGAGCAGTACTTC,CASSSLGADEQYF
NA,TRBV5-4,TRBJ2-1,NA,TGTGCCAGCAGCAGGACTGGGAACAATGAGCAGTTCTTC,CASSRTGNNEQFF
NA,TRBV7-8,TRBJ1-5,NA,TGTGCCAGCAGCTTAGGCGGCAGATCACAGCCCCAGCATTTT,CASSLGGRSQPQHF
NA,TRBV7-2,TRBJ1-1,NA,TGTGCCAGCAGCTTAAGTTTAGGGGAGAACACTGAAGCTTTCTTT,CASSLSLGENTEAFF
few,TRBV29-1,TRBJ2-1,TRBD1,TGCAGCGTTGAGACACAGGGGAGCTCCTACAATGAGCAGTTCTTC,CSVETQGSSYNEQFF
once,TRBV4-3,TRBJ2-3,NA,TGCGCCAGCAGCCAAGATATTCGCACAGATACGCAGTATTTT,CASSQDIRTDTQYF
NA,TRBV5-1,TRBJ2-3,NA,TGCGCCAGCAGCTTGGGTGACGCGGAACCCACCGATACGCAGTATTTT,CASSLGDAEPTDTQYF
NA,TRBV7-3,TRBJ2-5,NA,TGTGCCAGCAGCTTAGGGGGATACGAGACCCAGTACTTC,CASSLGGYETQYF
NA,TRBV19,TRBJ2-5,NA,TGTGCCAGTAGTATAGACGGGACACAGCAAGAGACCCAGTACTTC,CASSIDGTQQETQYF
NA,TRBV3-1/TRBV3-2,TRBJ2-1,NA,TGTGCCAGCAGCTCCGGCGGAAGCAGGCTCGATGAGCAGTTCTTC,CASSSGGSRLDEQFF
NA,TRBV20-1,TRBJ2-1,NA,TGCAGTGCTAGTTACCGGTTGGGCTACAATGAGCAGTTCTTC,CSASYRLGYNEQFF
once,TRBV2,TRBJ2-1,TRBD2,TGTGCCAGCGGACTAGCGGGAGAGGATGAGCAGTTCTTC,CASGLAGEDEQFF
NA,TRBV7-2,TRBJ1-6,TRBD1,TGTGCCAGCAGCTTCACGATCCGGGACAGGGAGCACTATAATTCACCCCTCCACTTT,CASSFTIRDREHYNSPLHF
NA,TRBV6-2/TRBV6-3,TRBJ2-7,TRBD2,TGTGCCAGCAGTTACGGAGGCGGGACTACCTACGAGCAGTACTTC,CASSYGGGTTYEQYF
few,TRBV7-8,TRBJ1-5,NA,TGTGCCAGCAGCTTTTCCGTTGCGGGGGGTAGCAATCAGCCCCAGCATTTT,CASSFSVAGGSNQPQHF
NA,TRBV4-2,TRBJ2-7,NA,TGTGCCAGCAGCCAAACCCCCGTAGCGTTGAGCTCCTACGAGCAGTACTTC,CASSQTPVALSSYEQYF
NA,TRBV6-5,TRBJ2-1,TRBD2,TGTGCCAGCAGTCCGGGTAGCGGGTACGTTGAGCAGTTCTTC,CASSPGSGYVEQFF
NA,TRBV3-1/TRBV3-2,TRBJ2-2,TRBD2,TGTGCCAGCAGCCACCTAACGGGACTAAAGACCGGGGAGCTGTTTTTT,CASSHLTGLKTGELFF
NA,TRBV29-1,TRBJ2-7,TRBD1,TGCAGCGTTGGGACAGGGGGCGGCGAGCAGTACTTC,CSVGTGGGEQYF
NA,TRBV7-2,TRBJ2-5,NA,TGTGCCAGCACCAACAGGGAGACCCAGTACTTC,CASTNRETQYF
NA,TRBV19,TRBJ2-2,NA,TGTGCCAGTAGTCCCAGGGGGGGGAACACCGGGGAGCTGTTTTTT,CASSPRGGNTGELFF
NA,TRBV3-1/TRBV3-2,TRBJ2-1,NA,TGTGCCAGCAGCTTAGCGGTAAGCTCCTACAATGAGCAGTTCTTC,CASSLAVSSYNEQFF
NA,TRBV5-1,TRBJ2-5,TRBD1,TGCGCCAGCAGGGGACAGGGCCAAGAGACCCAGTACTTC,CASRGQGQETQYF
NA,TRBV7-3,TRBJ2-3,TRBD2,TGTGCCAGCAGCTTACTCGCTAGCGGGAAGGGAGATACGCAGTATTTT,CASSLLASGKGDTQYF
NA,TRBV13,TRBJ2-7,TRBD2,TGTGCCAGCAGCCCCGGGACTAGCGGGAGGGCCTACGAGCAGTACTTC,CASSPGTSGRAYEQYF
NA,TRBV5-5,TRBJ2-2,NA,TGTGCCAGCAGAACCGCCCTCAGGTTCGGCACCGGGGAGCTGTTTTTT,CASRTALRFGTGELFF
NA,TRBV11-1,TRBJ2-3,NA,TGTGCCAGCAGCTTGGAGACAGGCTTCACAGATACGCAGTATTTT,CASSLETGFTDTQYF
NA,TRBV6-4,TRBJ2-2,TRBD1,TGTGCCAGCAGCGTAGACAGGGGGCCCGGGGAGCTGTTTTTT,CASSVDRGPGELFF
NA,TRBV18,TRBJ2-1,NA,TGTGCCAGCTCACCAGTGGGTAGGGAAGATGAGCAGTTCTTC,CASSPVGREDEQFF
NA,TRBV6-6,TRBJ2-3,TRBD2,TGTGCCAGCAGCCTAAGCGGGAGGGGGGGAGATACGCAGTATTTT,CASSLSGRGGDTQYF
NA,TRBV7-3,TRBJ1-1,NA,TGTGCCAGCAGCTTAGGAGGGGACACTGAAGCTTTCTTT,CASSLGGDTEAFF